This T cell receptor (beta chain) was sequenced in a study of blood T cells in healthy people across ages (dated by TCRdb to 2015 to 2017). Background on the whole study: In model experiments, template switching captured roughly one uniquely barcoded TCR beta cDNA molecule for every two T cells. The study measured age-related changes in TCR beta repertoire diversity using deep sequencing normalized with unique cDNA molecular identifiers. The donors were divided into four age groups: young (average roughly 17 years), middle-aged (under 40), aged (about 60) and long-lived (82). To avoid experimental bias, donors of different ages were distributed randomly across sequencing lanes. Two additional independent replicas of 1 million unique cDNA reads from the same blood draw were analyzed for two donors (one aged 18 to 30 and one aged 80 or older).

Taken from the germline V gene, the CDR1 and CDR2 loops are SGHTA and FQGNSA. The cysteine opens and the phenylalanine closes a CDR3 of 17 amino acids. Kept here is only the CDR3 DNA, which spans 51 bases and is read in frame from base 1. What the research found in general, with its limitations: Estimates of total diversity based on one million sequenced T cells were considered lower bounds and underestimates. Because profiling used bulk unsorted PBMCs, naive and antigen-experienced compartments could not be compared conclusively. Because the CMV infection status of the donors was unknown, age-related changes in expanded clonotypes may potentially have been confounded. Compared with the aged group, the long-lived group had more naive CD4+ T cells, fewer expanded clones and increased TCR diversity, suggesting age selection. The percentage of naive T cells measured by flow cytometry correlated strongly with observed TCR beta diversity. As age increased, observed TCR beta diversity per million T cells dropped in a roughly linear way, and a significant reduction was already evident by age 40.

The 35 to 40 donors, aged about 6 to 90 years, were systemically healthy Caucasian individuals from Russia. Each donor gave about 9.7 milliliters of peripheral blood, drawn into EDTA-treated Vacutainer tubes. Ficoll-Paque density-gradient centrifugation was used to isolate PBMCs, with at least 7 million per sample. Total RNA was extracted from PBMCs with Trizol reagent, with at least 6 micrograms obtained per sample. For every donor, an aliquot of PBMCs went through flow cytometry to measure the percentages of naive CD45RAhigh/CD27high T cells. Preparation of the library involved 5' RACE. TCRdb shows the sequencer as Illumina HiSeq 2500. A second PCR of roughly 6 to 11 cycles was run with a J-beta primer mix and a sample-barcoded 5' primer. A template-switch 5' adaptor carrying 12 random nucleotides introduced a unique molecular identifier onto each TCR beta cDNA molecule. Each sample yielded at least 3 million CDR3-containing paired-end reads. First-strand cDNA was synthesized from all RNA with the Mint cDNA synthesis kit, primed by a TRBC-specific oligonucleotide. Following uracil-DNA glycosylase treatment, all cDNA underwent a first 18-cycle PCR with the universal primers M1SS and BC2_uni_R. On the study's bioinformatics: Normalization of each sample was performed by random selection of 1 million high-quality reads, each carrying a distinct molecular identifier. Reads sharing molecular identifiers were discarded rather than binned into consensus sequences. MiTCR, with a Q25 quality threshold and the strictest error-elimination algorithm, was used for CDR3 identification, clonotype clustering and error correction. A nonparametric unseen species model with Euler transformation was used to estimate lower-bound total TCR beta diversity. TCRdb reran the public reads through fastp at Q25 and MiXCR, keeping productive beta chains. Identical CDR3 proteins give one entry, which carries the most common genes and DNA. The V and J calls were not made by the authors but by TCRdb's processing. For this sample there are roughly 1,800,000 distinct CDR3 sequences; around half appear just once. Approximately 2.1% of the sample goes to the ten largest clones.

This clonotype was counted only a few times. There is no known antigen for this receptor. Its ends do not fully match the called genes, so a read error is possible. The clonotype was recovered from a middle-aged woman in good health. The sequencing sample was made of blood. Recombination joined TRBV7-2 with TRBJ2-5; tentative D gene TRBD1, with 5 bases matching. The CDR3 region has the sequence CASSVAVRAIYQETQYF. The DNA sequence reads TGTGCCAGCAGCGTAGCCGTCAGGGCGATTTACCAAGAGACCCAGTACTTC.